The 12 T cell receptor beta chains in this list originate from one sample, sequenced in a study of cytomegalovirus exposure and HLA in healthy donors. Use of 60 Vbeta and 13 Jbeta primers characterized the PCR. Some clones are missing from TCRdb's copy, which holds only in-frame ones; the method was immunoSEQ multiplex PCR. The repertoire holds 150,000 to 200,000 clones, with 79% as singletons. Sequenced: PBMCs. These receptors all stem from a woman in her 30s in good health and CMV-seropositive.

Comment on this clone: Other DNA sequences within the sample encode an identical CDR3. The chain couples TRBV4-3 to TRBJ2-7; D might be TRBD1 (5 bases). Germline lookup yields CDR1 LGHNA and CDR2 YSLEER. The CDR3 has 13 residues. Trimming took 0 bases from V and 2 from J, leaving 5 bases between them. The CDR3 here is CASSQDRAYEQYF. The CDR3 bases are TGCGCCAGCAGCCAAGACAGGGCCTACGAGCAGTACTTC.

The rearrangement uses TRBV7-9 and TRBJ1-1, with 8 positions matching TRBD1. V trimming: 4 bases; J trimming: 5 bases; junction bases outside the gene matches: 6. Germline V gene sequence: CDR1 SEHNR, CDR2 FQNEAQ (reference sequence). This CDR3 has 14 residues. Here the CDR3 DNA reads TGTGCCAGCAGCTCGACAGGGGAAGTGACTGAAGCTTTCTTT. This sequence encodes CASSSTGEVTEAFF.

The CDR3 here is CASSLMGTGAVSGYTF. The CDR3 coding sequence is TGTGCCAGCAGTTTAATGGGGACAGGGGCCGTAAGTGGCTACACCTTC. This chain joins TRBV27 and TRBJ1-2; 10 nucleotides align to TRBD1. Germline CDR1 MNHEY, CDR2 SMNVEV (reference sequence). The CDR3 is made up of 16 amino acids. Losses at the gene ends were 2 bases for V and 7 bases for J; bases not matched to a gene: 10.

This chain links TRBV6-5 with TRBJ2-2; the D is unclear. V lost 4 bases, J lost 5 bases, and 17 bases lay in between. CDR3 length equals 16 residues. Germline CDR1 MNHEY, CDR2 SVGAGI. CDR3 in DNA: TGTGCCAGCAGTTCCCCAGAGTCGGTCAGGACCGGGGAGCTGTTTTTT. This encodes CASSSPESVRTGELFF.

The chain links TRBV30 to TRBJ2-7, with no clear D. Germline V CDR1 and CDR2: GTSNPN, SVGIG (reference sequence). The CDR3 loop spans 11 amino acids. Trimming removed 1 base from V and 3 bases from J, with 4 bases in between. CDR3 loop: CAWSGSYEQYF. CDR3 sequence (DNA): TGTGCCTGGAGTGGGAGCTACGAGCAGTACTTC.

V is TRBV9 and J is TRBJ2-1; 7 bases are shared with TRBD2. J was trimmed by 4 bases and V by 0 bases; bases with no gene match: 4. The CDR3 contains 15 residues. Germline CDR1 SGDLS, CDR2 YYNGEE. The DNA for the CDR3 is TGTGCCAGCAGCGTAGCGTGGGAGGGATACAATGAGCAGTTCTTC. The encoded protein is CASSVAWEGYNEQFF.

CDR3: CATSRDMGPYGYTF. CDR3 sequence (DNA): TGTGCCACCAGCAGAGATATGGGCCCCTATGGCTACACCTTC. This chain joins TRBV15 and TRBJ1-2; no definite D call. Trimming pared 0 bases from V and 4 bases from J, leaving 9 bases between. This CDR3 region has 14 residues. Per germline, CDR1 LNHNV and CDR2 YYDKDF (reference sequence).

The DNA of the CDR3 is TGTGCGACGACAGTAGCGAACACCGGGGAGCTGTTTTTT. Protein product: CATTVANTGELFF. The V gene is TRBV19, the J gene TRBJ2-2; tentatively, D is TRBD1 (5 bases). The CDR3 runs to 13 residues. Germline V gives CDR1 LNHDA, CDR2 SQIVND (reference sequence). Based on the CDR3 plus reference TRBV19 and TRBJ2-2, the full variable domain is DGGITQSPKYLFRKEGQNVTLSCEQNLNHDAMYWYRQDPGQGLRLIYYSQIVNDFQKGDIAEGYSVSREKKESFPLTVTSAQKNPTAFYLCATTVANTGELFFGEGSRLTVL.

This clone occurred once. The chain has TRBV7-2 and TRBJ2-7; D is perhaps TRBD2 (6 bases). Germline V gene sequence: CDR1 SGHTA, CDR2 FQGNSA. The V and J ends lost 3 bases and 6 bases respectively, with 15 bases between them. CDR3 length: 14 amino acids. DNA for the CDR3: TGTGCCAGCAGCTTCTACGGGAGATCAGCCGAGCAGTACTTC. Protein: CASSFYGRSAEQYF.

In DNA, the CDR3 is TGTGCCTGGTCCCCCGGTTTCTGGGCCCATGGCTACACCTTC. Amino acid sequence: CAWSPGFWAHGYTF. The chain joins TRBV30 to TRBJ1-2; no firm D call. The CDR3 is 14 residues long. In germline, CDR1 is GTSNPN, CDR2 SVGIG (reference sequence). V lost 5 bases and J 6 bases, leaving 19 bases between the germline ends. The full variable domain, in which reference TRBV30 and TRBJ1-2 provide the parts outside the CDR3, is SQTIHQWPATLVQPVGSPLSLECTVEGTSNPNLYWYRQAAGRGLQLLFYSVGIGQISSEVPQNLSASRPQDRQFILSSKKLLLSDSGFYLCAWSPGFWAHGYTFGSGTRLTVV.

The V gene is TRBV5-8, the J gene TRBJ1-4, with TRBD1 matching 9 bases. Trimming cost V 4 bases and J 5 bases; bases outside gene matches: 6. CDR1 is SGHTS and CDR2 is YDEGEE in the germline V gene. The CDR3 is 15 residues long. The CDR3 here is CASSPTGQGNEKLFF. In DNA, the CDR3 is TGTGCCAGCAGCCCTACGGGACAGGGCAATGAAAAACTGTTTTTT. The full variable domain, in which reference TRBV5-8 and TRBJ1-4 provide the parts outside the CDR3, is EAGVTQSPTHLIKTRGQQATLRCSPISGHTSVYWYQQALGLGLQFLLWYDEGEERNRGNFPPRFSGRQFPNYSSELNVNALELEDSALYLCASSPTGQGNEKLFFGSGTQLSVL.

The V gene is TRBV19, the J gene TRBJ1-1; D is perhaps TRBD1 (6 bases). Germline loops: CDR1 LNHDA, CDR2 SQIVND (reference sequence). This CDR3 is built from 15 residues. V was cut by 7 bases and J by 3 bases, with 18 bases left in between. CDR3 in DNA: TGTGCCAGTATGCGGACATTACAGGGAGACACTGAAGCTTTCTTT. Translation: CASMRTLQGDTEAFF.